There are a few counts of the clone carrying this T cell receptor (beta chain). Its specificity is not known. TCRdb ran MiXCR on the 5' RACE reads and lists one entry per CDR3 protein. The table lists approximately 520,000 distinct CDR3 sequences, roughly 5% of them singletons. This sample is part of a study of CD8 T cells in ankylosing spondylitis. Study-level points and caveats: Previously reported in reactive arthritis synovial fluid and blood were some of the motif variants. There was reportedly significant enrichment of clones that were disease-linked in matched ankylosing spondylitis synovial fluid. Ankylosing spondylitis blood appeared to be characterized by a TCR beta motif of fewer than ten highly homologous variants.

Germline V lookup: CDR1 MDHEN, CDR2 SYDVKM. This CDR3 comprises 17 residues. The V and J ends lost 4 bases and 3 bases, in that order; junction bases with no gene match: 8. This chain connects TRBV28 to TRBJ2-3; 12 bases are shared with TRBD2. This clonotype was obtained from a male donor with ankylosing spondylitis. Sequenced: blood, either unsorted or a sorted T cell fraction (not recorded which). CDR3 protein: CASSYYRLAGETDTQYF. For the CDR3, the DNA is TGTGCCAGCAGTTACTACCGACTAGCGGGGGAAACAGATACGCAGTATTTT. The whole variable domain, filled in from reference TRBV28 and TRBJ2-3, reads DVKVTQSSRYLVKRTGEKVFLECVQDMDHENMFWYRQDPGLGLRLIYFSYDVKMKEKGDIPEGYSVSREKKERFSLILESASTNQTSMYLCASSYYRLAGETDTQYFGPGTRLTVL.